Each of the 30 T cell receptor beta chains below was sequenced from the same sample in a study of neurological immune-mediated disorders (dated by TCRdb to about 2019). The method behind the library was 5' RACE. This sample was sequenced with an Illumina HiSeq 2500. TCRdb applied fastp at Q25 and MiXCR to the public reads, then kept only in-frame beta chains. Rows are unified per CDR3 protein, each entry keeping the most common DNA and genes. Recorded for this sample are some 46,000 distinct CDR3 sequences; around 4.3% of them occurred a single time. The ten largest clones capture around 5% of the sample. Sequenced sample: PBMCs. These TCRs come from an older woman with multiple sclerosis.

The sample holds a few counts of this clonotype. One end of the junction varies from germline; a read error may be responsible. The chain employs TRBV19 and TRBJ1-5; no clear D. The CDR3 length is 14 residues. Germline CDR1 is LNHDA and CDR2 is SQIVND (reference sequence). The CDR3 is CASSIDLPNQPQNF. The CDR3 DNA is TGTGCCAGTAGTATAGACCTACCGAATCAGCCCCAGAATTTT.

There are many counts of this clonotype. The CDR3: CASSLEGDTQYF. CDR3 nucleotides: TGCGCCAGCAGCTTGGAAGGAGATACGCAGTATTTT. V is TRBV5-1 and J is TRBJ2-3; D unresolved. The germline V gene encodes CDR1 SGHRS and CDR2 YFSETQ. V dropped 0 bases and J dropped 5 bases, with 4 bases sitting between them. The CDR3 length is 12 residues.

The chain couples TRBV7-2 to TRBJ2-3; TRBD2 is a possible D gene (6 bases). Trimming left V 2 bases short and J 2 bases short, with 14 bases between. The CDR3 is 16 residues long. Per the germline V gene, CDR1 is SGHTA and CDR2 is FQGNSA. Here the CDR3 reads CASSLRVGGSTDTQYF. DNA for the CDR3: TGTGCCAGCAGCTTAAGGGTGGGGGGTTCCACAGATACGCAGTATTTT.

The sample holds many counts of this clonotype. This sequence joins TRBV20-1 and TRBJ1-2, with no clear D. Germline V CDR1 and CDR2: DFQATT, SNEGSKA (reference sequence). The CDR3 extends over 13 amino acids. The V gene lost 6 bases and the J gene lost 6 bases, with 17 bases spanning the gap. The CDR3 DNA reads TGCAGTGCCCGGACGGAGGGTTGGCATGGCTACACCTTC. Its protein is CSARTEGWHGYTF.

This clonotype has a count of ten or more. This chain joins TRBV7-2 and TRBJ1-4; 8 positions agree with TRBD1. Trimming at V came to 2 bases and at J to 6 bases, leaving 5 bases not matched to a gene. Per the germline V gene, CDR1 is SGHTA and CDR2 is FQGNSA. The CDR3 is 15 amino acids. CDR3 sequence: CASSLQGAGYEKLFF. CDR3 bases: TGTGCCAGCAGCTTACAGGGGGCGGGCTATGAAAAACTGTTTTTT.

This clonotype was seen many times. The chain recombines TRBV7-2 with TRBJ2-1; D is undetermined. Trimming took 3 bases from V and 2 from J, leaving 14 bases between them. This CDR3 is 16 amino acids long. Germline loops: CDR1 SGHTA, CDR2 FQGNSA. This CDR3 reads CASSFGRTLPYNEQFF. The CDR3 DNA reads as TGTGCCAGCAGCTTCGGCAGGACCCTACCCTACAATGAGCAGTTCTTC.

This clonotype showed up just a few times. V is TRBV4-1 and J is TRBJ2-1; TRBD1 or TRBD2 may be the D gene (5 bases each). Trimming removed 3 bases at V and 4 bases at J, with 16 bases between. The CDR3 length is 16 residues. Germline loops: CDR1 MGHRA, CDR2 YSYEKL. CDR3 amino acids: CASSHPRDPSYNEQFF. The CDR3 DNA reads TGCGCCAGCAGCCATCCGAGGGACCCGTCATACAATGAGCAGTTCTTC.

In its sample, this clonotype is medium-sized (0.01 to 0.1%). The V and J genes are TRBV20-1 and TRBJ1-6; no definite D call. V shed 0 bases and J shed 3 bases, with 9 bases lying between them. This CDR3 contains 15 residues. CDR1 DFQATT and CDR2 SNEGSKA come from the germline V gene (reference sequence). CDR3 bases: TGCAGTGCTAGAGATCAGAGAAACTATAATTCACCCCTCCACTTT. Encoded protein: CSARDQRNYNSPLHF.

This clonotype was seen repeatedly, ten times or more. The rearrangement uses TRBV20-1 and TRBJ1-1; TRBD1 might be the D (5 bases). This CDR3 is built from 12 residues. CDR1 and CDR2 (germline): DFQATT, SNEGSKA (reference sequence). Written as DNA, the CDR3 is TGCAGCAGAAGGGGAGGGGCTGGGGAAGCTTTCTTT. Translating gives CSRRGGAGEAFF.

About this clonotype: The CDR3 end shows no conserved phenylalanine or tryptophan, and so a read error is likely. The chain has TRBV12-3 or TRBV12-4 and TRBJ2-1, with 7 bases lining up with TRBD2. There are 15 residues in the CDR3. The junction had 8 bases not matched to a gene; V was cut back by 7 bases and J by 2 bases. CDR3 coding DNA: TGTGCCAGCACCATGGCGGGAGAGGCCTACAATGAGCAGTTCATC. Amino acid sequence: CASTMAGEAYNEQFI.

This clonotype was counted a few times. This chain links TRBV7-2 with TRBJ2-2; 9 bases match TRBD1. The germline gives CDR1 SGHTA, CDR2 FQGNSA. J was trimmed by 11 bases and V by 5 bases; bases with no gene match: 6. CDR3 length equals 13 residues. CDR3 DNA: TGTGCCAGCAGCGGACGGACAGGGGTAGAGCTGTTTTTT. It is translated as CASSGRTGVELFF.

This clonotype was picked up many times. This rearrangement joins TRBV11-2 to TRBJ2-5; 13 nucleotides agree with TRBD2. Germline V CDR1 and CDR2: SGHAT, FQNNGV. The CDR3 extends over 17 amino acids. Trimming removed 1 base from V and 4 bases from J; junction bases left unmatched: 6. In DNA form, the CDR3 reads TGTGCCAGCAGCTTAGGGGGACTAGCGGGATTGACAGAGACCCAGTACTTC. The encoded protein is CASSLGGLAGLTETQYF. Full variable domain (remainder filled in from reference TRBV11-2 and TRBJ2-5): EAGVAQSPRYKIIEKRQSVAFWCNPISGHATLYWYQQILGQGPKLLIQFQNNGVVDDSQLPKDRFSAERLKGVDSTLKIQPAKLEDSAVYLCASSLGGLAGLTETQYFGPGTRLLVL.

This clonotype was observed at least ten times. The V and J genes are TRBV6-6 and TRBJ1-3; no clear D gene. Germline lookup yields CDR1 MNHNY and CDR2 SVGAGI (reference sequence). Trimming removed 8 bases at V and 3 bases at J, with 8 bases between. The CDR3 contains 12 residues. This CDR3 is CASGLGGNTIYF. The DNA of the CDR3 is TGTGCCAGCGGGCTGGGTGGAAACACCATATATTTT.

At least ten counts were recorded for this clonotype. This CDR3 is CSASDWGQGDTEAFF. CDR3 DNA: TGCAGTGCTAGCGACTGGGGACAGGGGGACACTGAAGCTTTCTTT. The V call is TRBV20-1, the J call TRBJ1-1; 11 bases agree with TRBD1. Losses at the gene ends were 3 bases for V and 3 bases for J; bases not matched to a gene: 6. Germline V lookup: CDR1 DFQATT, CDR2 SNEGSKA (reference sequence). This CDR3 comprises 15 residues.

The rearrangement links TRBV7-2 to TRBJ2-4; 8 bases are shared with TRBD2. Unmatched junction bases numbered 11, after V lost 2 bases and J lost 8 bases. Per the germline V gene, CDR1 is SGHTA and CDR2 is FQGNSA. This CDR3 is built from 16 residues. The CDR3 protein is CASSLSDPREVYIQYF. DNA of the CDR3: TGTGCCAGCAGCTTAAGCGATCCGCGGGAGGTTTACATTCAGTACTTC.

This clonotype was counted at least ten times. CDR3 amino acids: CAIRPGHLNTEAFF. DNA of the CDR3: TGTGCCATCAGACCGGGACACTTGAACACTGAAGCTTTCTTT. The V gene is TRBV10-3, the J gene TRBJ1-1, with a possible D match to TRBD1 (6 bases). With 6 bases removed from V and 0 bases from J, the gap between germline ends came to 11 bases. Germline V gene sequence: CDR1 ENHRY, CDR2 SYGVKD. The CDR3 is made up of 14 amino acids.

This clonotype was seen at least ten times. The chain has TRBV5-1 and TRBJ2-1; D not certain. This CDR3 contains 14 residues. Per the germline V gene, CDR1 is SGHRS and CDR2 is YFSETQ. The germline V and J ends were trimmed by 0 bases and 5 bases, with 9 bases remaining between them. CDR3 sequence reads: CASSLGWADNEQFF. The CDR3 DNA is TGCGCCAGCAGCTTGGGCTGGGCGGACAATGAGCAGTTCTTC.

This clonotype has a handful of counts. The chain combines TRBV6-6 with TRBJ2-7, with 7 bases that match TRBD2. The V and J ends lost 6 bases and 6 bases, in that order; junction bases with no gene match: 8. This CDR3 spans 13 amino acids. The germline V gene has CDR1 MNHNY and CDR2 SVGAGI (reference sequence). Here the CDR3 reads CASSRTRGGEQYV. The CDR3 nucleotides are TGTGCCAGCAGCCGGACTAGGGGCGGCGAGCAGTACGTC.

This clonotype was seen repeatedly, ten times or more. The chain links TRBV7-9 to TRBJ1-4; a weak D match, TRBD1 (6 bases). V lost 4 bases to trimming and J lost 6 bases, with 12 bases between them. The CDR3 has 14 amino acids. Germline-derived CDR1 and CDR2 are SEHNR and FQNEAQ (reference sequence). In DNA form, the CDR3 reads TGTGCCAGCAGCTCCCGACAGGTGGATGAAAAACTGTTTTTT. Its protein is CASSSRQVDEKLFF.

This clonotype was picked up a small number of times. The V and J genes are TRBV20-1 and TRBJ2-5; 7 nucleotides agree with TRBD2. Germline CDR1 reads DFQATT; CDR2 reads SNEGSKA (reference sequence). The CDR3 totals 14 residues. With 0 bases clipped from V and 5 bases from J, the junction kept 6 bases outside the gene matches. The CDR3 sequence is CSARDWREGETQYF. The CDR3 DNA sequence: TGCAGTGCTAGAGATTGGAGGGAGGGGGAGACCCAGTACTTC.

This clonotype showed up many times. This chain uses TRBV30 with TRBJ1-6, with 7 bases aligning to TRBD1. Per the germline V gene, CDR1 is GTSNPN and CDR2 is SVGIG (reference sequence). This CDR3 spans 14 amino acids. After removal of 0 bases from V and 8 bases from J, the junction contained 4 bases not matched to a gene. The CDR3 region has the DNA TGTGCCTGGAGTGTACGTCAGGGGGATTCACCCCTCCACTTT. It yields the protein CAWSVRQGDSPLHF.

V gene TRBV12-3 or TRBV12-4 combines with J gene TRBJ2-2; tentatively, D is TRBD2 (7 bases). V was cut by 5 bases and J by 4 bases, with 8 bases left in between. This CDR3 has 13 residues. The CDR3 here is CASSRGATGELFF. CDR3 sequence (DNA): TGTGCCAGCAGTCGGGGGGCCACCGGGGAGCTGTTTTTT.

This clonotype was recorded many times. The rearrangement links TRBV20-1 to TRBJ1-2; TRBD1 might be the D (6 bases). Trimming shortened V by 4 bases and J by 5 bases, and 11 bases separated the two germline ends. The CDR3 has 12 residues. From germline, CDR1 is DFQATT and CDR2 SNEGSKA (reference sequence). CDR3 sequence (DNA): TGCAGTGCTATCCACAGGGCATATGGCTACACCTTC. It codes for CSAIHRAYGYTF.

This clonotype was counted at least ten times. The chain recombines TRBV6-2 or TRBV6-3 with TRBJ1-1; a possible D gene is TRBD1 (6 bases). Trimming removed 10 bases at V and 6 bases at J, with 18 bases between. Germline-derived CDR1 and CDR2 are MNHEY and SVGEGT. The CDR3 has 13 amino acids. The CDR3 sequence: CAIGQSRFAEAFF. The CDR3 DNA is TGTGCCATCGGACAGTCAAGATTCGCTGAAGCTTTCTTT.

This clonotype was counted at least ten times. The genes are TRBV7-2 and TRBJ2-5, with 11 nucleotides matching TRBD2. V shed 3 bases, J shed 4 bases, and the junction held 7 bases outside the gene matches. CDR3 length: 16 residues. Germline V CDR1 and CDR2: SGHTA, FQGNSA. CDR3 nucleotides: TGTGCCAGCAGCTTTGGCCTTAGCGGGAGGGGAGAGACCCAGTACTTC. Translation: CASSFGLSGRGETQYF.

The sample holds many counts of this clonotype. The chain couples TRBV20-1 to TRBJ2-1, with D hard to call. Trimming took off 3 bases at V and 9 bases at J, with 18 bases between the two ends. The germline gives CDR1 DFQATT, CDR2 SNEGSKA (reference sequence). This CDR3 has 14 residues. The CDR3 region is CSASVLDRLSEQFF. DNA for the CDR3: TGCAGTGCTAGCGTTTTGGACCGCCTGAGTGAGCAGTTCTTC.

This clonotype was seen many times. The rearrangement joins TRBV20-1 to TRBJ2-5; the D gene is possibly TRBD2 (6 bases). This CDR3 is built from 12 residues. Germline V gene lookup returns CDR1 DFQATT and CDR2 SNEGSKA (reference sequence). The germline V and J ends were trimmed by 3 bases and 5 bases, with 10 bases remaining between them. Here the CDR3 DNA reads TGCAGTGCTAGGCCAGGGAGGGAGACCCAGTACTTC. This codes for CSARPGRETQYF.

This clonotype was seen repeatedly, ten times or more. The rearrangement uses TRBV20-1 and TRBJ2-4; D is possibly TRBD2 (5 bases). From germline, CDR1 is DFQATT and CDR2 SNEGSKA (reference sequence). This CDR3 is 15 amino acids long. V was clipped by 6 bases and J by 0 bases, with 15 bases between them. CDR3 residues: CSAPPAGSAKNIQYF. The CDR3 coding sequence is TGCAGTGCCCCCCCTGCGGGCTCAGCCAAAAACATTCAGTACTTC.

This clonotype was seen repeatedly, ten times or more. V is TRBV5-1 and J is TRBJ1-4; D is perhaps TRBD1 (5 bases). The CDR3 is 14 amino acids. CDR1 is SGHRS and CDR2 is YFSETQ in the germline V gene. Trimming removed 5 bases from V and 4 bases from J, with 12 bases in between. DNA for the CDR3: TGCGCCAGCAGGGACGTCGGGGGTAATGAAAAACTGTTTTTT. Translation: CASRDVGGNEKLFF.

In this sample, this clonotype turned up many times. The chain links TRBV20-1 to TRBJ1-2, with a possible D match to TRBD1 (6 bases). Germline lookup yields CDR1 DFQATT and CDR2 SNEGSKA (reference sequence). Deletions cut 3 bases from V and 7 bases from J, with 9 bases between. The CDR3 runs to 11 residues. CDR3 loop: CSASLDSGYTF. As DNA, the CDR3 is TGCAGTGCTAGCCTGGACAGTGGCTACACCTTC.